This T cell receptor beta chain was recovered during a study of T cell responses to AZD1222 COVID-19 vaccine listed by TCRdb under 2021. At the level of the whole study: A total of 230 or so trial participants underwent TCR sequencing, of whom 207 received two doses of AZD1222 and about 25 received two doses of the MenACWY control vaccine. Trial participants were enrolled by age into 18-55, 56-69 and 70-plus year subgroups, with around 140, 26 and 57 TCR-sequenced participants respectively. What the research found in general, with its limitations: Spike-specific TCR breadth and depth rose significantly after two AZD1222 doses compared with day 0 and with MenACWY recipients. The whole spike protein was spanned by vaccine-associated CD4 TCRs, and dominant responses were seen in regions 160-218 and 743-854. Reportedly, almost half of the unique spike-specific TCRs recognized epitopes lying outside the regions that are mutated in the B.1.351 and B.1.1.7 variants. The 56-69-year group was small, and its depth increase did not reach significance, likely because of low power. Conclusions about previously exposed vaccinees are limited, since just 6 or 7 AZD1222 recipients were seropositive for SARS-CoV-2 at baseline. Participants were mostly white British, with more females than males. The authors suggested clonal diversity may have been underestimated. No day 14 peak-response samples were available, so repertoires were characterized only after the peak T cell response.

A word on this clone: Its antigen is unknown. No much larger clone is present one base from it, and per-base qualities are unavailable.

Reading the label with the study, this specimen's time point is: about 28 days (+/-7) after the second vaccine dose. AZD1222 recipients whose second dose came at about 4 weeks and those whose second dose came at about 12 weeks were combined into one group, since spike-specific TCR depth and breadth did not differ between the two schedules. The vaccinee samples were drawn from two UK trials, COV001 and COV002, one of which was a single-blind randomized controlled phase 2/3 trial testing AZD1222 (ChAdOx1 nCoV-19) in healthy adults. For TCRbeta chain sequencing, PBMC samples from trial participants were taken at day 0 and at day 28 after the second dose. The CDR3 regions of human TCRbeta chains were analyzed by immunosequencing. The study's own analysis went as follows. TCRs in the repertoires were matched against a reference library of SARS-CoV-2-specific TCRs that had been generated with the MIRA antigen-specificity platform. Breadth was defined as the fraction of unique TCRs that were SARS-CoV-2-associated, and depth was defined as the fraction of total T cells that were SARS-CoV-2-associated. Each spike-specific TCR was assigned to its reactive spike region and to a CD4 or CD8 class using the MIRA data. Log10-transformed breadth and depth values were compared by one-way ANOVA with Sidak's multiple comparisons tests. Entries here come from immuneACCESS through TCRdb and include only in-frame sequences with V and J called. Some clones fail to appear in such tables; in the studies checked, an unresolved V gene covers under half of the shortfall, and the cause of the remainder is unknown. V and J calls and clone size are as listed in that table; D and trimming were resolved from the DNA. The sample has around 50,000 clones on record, over 75% of them singletons. Jointly, the top ten make up under 5.5% of the sample.

The receptor comes from an adult who received the AZD1222 COVID-19 vaccine. The source material was peripheral blood, sampled 28 days after the second AZD1222 dose.

The nucleotide sequence is given as TGTGCCAGCAGCCAGTGGCTGGGCCAAGAGACCCAGTACTTC. Its translation reads: CASSQWLGQETQYF. Recombination joined TRBV14 with TRBJ2-5; no D gene is confidently identified. From the germline V gene, CDR1 is SGHDN and CDR2 is FVKESK. CDR3 length: 14 amino acids, cysteine to phenylalanine. CDR3 DNA is the only sequence kept; it has 42 bases, read in frame from the first base. V lost 3 bases and J lost 1 base; the stretch between them is 9 bases long.